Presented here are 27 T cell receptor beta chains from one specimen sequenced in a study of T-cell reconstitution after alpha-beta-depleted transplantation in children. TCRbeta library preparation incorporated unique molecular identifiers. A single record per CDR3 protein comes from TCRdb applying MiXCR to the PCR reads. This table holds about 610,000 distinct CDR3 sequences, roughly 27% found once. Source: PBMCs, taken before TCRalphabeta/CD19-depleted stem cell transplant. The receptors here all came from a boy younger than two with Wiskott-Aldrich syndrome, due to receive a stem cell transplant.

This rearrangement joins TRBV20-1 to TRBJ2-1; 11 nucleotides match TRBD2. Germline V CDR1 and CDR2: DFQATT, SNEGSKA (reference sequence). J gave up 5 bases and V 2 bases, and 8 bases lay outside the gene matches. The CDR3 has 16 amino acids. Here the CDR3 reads CSARFRAGLADNEQFF. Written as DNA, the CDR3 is TGCAGTGCTAGATTTAGGGCGGGACTAGCGGACAATGAGCAGTTCTTC.

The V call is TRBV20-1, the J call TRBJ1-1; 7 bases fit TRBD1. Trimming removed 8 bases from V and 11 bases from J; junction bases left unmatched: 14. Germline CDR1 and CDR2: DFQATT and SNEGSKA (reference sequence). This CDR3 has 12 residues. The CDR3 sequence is CSPSGGLLGAFF. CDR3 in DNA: TGCAGTCCCTCAGGGGGGCTCTTAGGGGCTTTCTTT.

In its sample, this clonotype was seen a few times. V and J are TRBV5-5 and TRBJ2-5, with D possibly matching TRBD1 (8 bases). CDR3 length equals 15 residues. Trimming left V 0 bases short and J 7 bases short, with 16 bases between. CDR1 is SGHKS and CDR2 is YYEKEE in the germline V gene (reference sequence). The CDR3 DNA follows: TGTGCCAGCAGCTTGGCCCAAGCGGGACAGGTGACCCAGTACTTC. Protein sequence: CASSLAQAGQVTQYF.

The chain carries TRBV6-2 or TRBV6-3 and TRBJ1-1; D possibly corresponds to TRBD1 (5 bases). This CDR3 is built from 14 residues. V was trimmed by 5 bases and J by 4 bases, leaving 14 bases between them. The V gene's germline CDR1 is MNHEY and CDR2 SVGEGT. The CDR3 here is CASSPTVFSTEAFF. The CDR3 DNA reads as TGTGCCAGCAGTCCGACAGTCTTTAGCACTGAAGCTTTCTTT.

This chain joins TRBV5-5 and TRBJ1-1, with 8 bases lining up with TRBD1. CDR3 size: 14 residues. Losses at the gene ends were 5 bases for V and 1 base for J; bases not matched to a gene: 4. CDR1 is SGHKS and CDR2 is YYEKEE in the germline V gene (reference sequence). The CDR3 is CASRIGTGNTEAFF. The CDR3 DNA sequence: TGTGCCAGCAGAATTGGGACAGGGAACACTGAAGCTTTCTTT.

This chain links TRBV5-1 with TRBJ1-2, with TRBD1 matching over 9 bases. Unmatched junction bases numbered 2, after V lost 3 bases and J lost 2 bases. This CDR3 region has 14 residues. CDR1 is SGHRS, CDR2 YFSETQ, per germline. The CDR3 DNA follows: TGCGCCAGCAGCTGGGGGACAGGGAACTATGGCTACACCTTC. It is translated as CASSWGTGNYGYTF.

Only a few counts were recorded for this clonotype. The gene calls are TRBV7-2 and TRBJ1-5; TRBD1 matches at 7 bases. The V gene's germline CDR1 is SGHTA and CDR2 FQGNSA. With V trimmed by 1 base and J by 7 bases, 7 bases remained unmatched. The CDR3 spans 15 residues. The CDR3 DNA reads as TGTGCCAGCAGCTTAGTGACAGGGTCCCAACAGCCCCAGCATTTT. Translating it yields CASSLVTGSQQPQHF.

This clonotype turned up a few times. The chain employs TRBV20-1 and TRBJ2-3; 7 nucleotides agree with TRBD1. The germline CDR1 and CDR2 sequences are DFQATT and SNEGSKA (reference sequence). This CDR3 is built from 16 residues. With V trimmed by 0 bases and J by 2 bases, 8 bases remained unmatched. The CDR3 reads CSAREYRGTFTDTQYF. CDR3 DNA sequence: TGCAGTGCTAGAGAGTACAGGGGCACATTCACAGATACGCAGTATTTT.

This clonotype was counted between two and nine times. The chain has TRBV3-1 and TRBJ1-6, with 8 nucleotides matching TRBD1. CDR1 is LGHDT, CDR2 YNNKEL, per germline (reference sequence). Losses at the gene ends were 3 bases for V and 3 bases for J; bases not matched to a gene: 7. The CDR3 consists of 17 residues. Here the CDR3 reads CASSHKGQGNYNSPLHF. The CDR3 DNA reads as TGTGCCAGCAGCCATAAAGGACAGGGCAACTATAATTCACCCCTCCACTTT.

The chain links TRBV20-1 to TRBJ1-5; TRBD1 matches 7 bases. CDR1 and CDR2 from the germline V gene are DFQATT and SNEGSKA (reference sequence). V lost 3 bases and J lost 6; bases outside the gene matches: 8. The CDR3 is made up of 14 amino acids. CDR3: CSARLGGASQPQHF. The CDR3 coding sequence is TGCAGTGCTAGGCTAGGGGGCGCGAGTCAGCCCCAGCATTTT.

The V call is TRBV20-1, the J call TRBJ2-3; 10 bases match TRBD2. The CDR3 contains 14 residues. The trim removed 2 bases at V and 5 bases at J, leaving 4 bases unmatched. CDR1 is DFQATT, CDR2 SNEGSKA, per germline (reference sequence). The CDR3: CSARLAGVLDTQYF. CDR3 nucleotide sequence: TGCAGTGCTAGACTAGCGGGAGTGCTAGATACGCAGTATTTT.

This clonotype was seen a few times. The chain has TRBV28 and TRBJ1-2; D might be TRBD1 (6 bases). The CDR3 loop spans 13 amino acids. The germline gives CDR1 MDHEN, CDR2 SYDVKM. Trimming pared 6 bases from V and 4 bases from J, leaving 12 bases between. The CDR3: CASRTGTPYGYTF. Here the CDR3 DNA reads TGTGCCAGCAGGACAGGAACTCCCTATGGCTACACCTTC.

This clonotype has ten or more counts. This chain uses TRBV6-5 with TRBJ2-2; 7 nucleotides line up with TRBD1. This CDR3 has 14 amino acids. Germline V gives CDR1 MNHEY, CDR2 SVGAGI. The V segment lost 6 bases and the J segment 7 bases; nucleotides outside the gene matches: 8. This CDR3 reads CASRPGQVIGELFF. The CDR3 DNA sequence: TGTGCCAGCAGGCCCGGACAGGTCATCGGGGAGCTGTTTTTT.

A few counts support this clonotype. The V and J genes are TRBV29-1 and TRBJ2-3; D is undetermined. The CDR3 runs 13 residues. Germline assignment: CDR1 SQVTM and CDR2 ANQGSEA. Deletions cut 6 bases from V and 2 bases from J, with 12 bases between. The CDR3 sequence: CSVESVLTDTQYF. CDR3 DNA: TGCAGCGTCGAGTCCGTTCTCACAGATACGCAGTATTTT.

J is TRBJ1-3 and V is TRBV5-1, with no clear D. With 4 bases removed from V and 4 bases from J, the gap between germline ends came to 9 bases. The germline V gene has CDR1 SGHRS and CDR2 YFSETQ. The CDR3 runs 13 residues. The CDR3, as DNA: TGCGCCAGCAGCCTGCAAGACGGAAACACCATATATTTT. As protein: CASSLQDGNTIYF.

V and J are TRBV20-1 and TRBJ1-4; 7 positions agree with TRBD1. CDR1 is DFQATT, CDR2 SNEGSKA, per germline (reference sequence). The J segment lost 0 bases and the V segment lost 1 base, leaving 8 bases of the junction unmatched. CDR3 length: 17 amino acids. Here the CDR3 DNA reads TGCAGTGCTAGAGTTAAGGACAGGCCAGCAACTAATGAAAAACTGTTTTTT. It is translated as CSARVKDRPATNEKLFF.

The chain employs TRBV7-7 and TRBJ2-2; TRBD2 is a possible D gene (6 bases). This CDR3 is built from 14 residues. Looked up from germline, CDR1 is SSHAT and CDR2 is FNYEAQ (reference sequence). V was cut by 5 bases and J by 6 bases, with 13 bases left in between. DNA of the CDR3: TGTGCCAGCAGCGCCGGTGGAGGGTCCGGGGAGCTGTTTTTT. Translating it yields CASSAGGGSGELFF.

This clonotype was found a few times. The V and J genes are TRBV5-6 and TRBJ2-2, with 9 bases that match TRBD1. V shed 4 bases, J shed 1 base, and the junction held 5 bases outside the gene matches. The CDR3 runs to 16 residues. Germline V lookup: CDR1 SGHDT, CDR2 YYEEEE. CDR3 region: CASSPQTGGNTGELFF. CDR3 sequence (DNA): TGTGCCAGCAGCCCGCAGACAGGGGGGAACACCGGGGAGCTGTTTTTT.

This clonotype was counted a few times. This CDR3 reads CASSLAQGRYGYTF. The CDR3 DNA is TGTGCCAGCAGCTTAGCGCAGGGTAGATATGGCTACACCTTC. J is TRBJ1-2 and V is TRBV7-9, with D possibly being TRBD1 (5 bases). V lost 0 bases, J lost 5 bases, and 10 bases lay in between. Germline values: CDR1 SEHNR, CDR2 FQNEAQ (reference sequence). The CDR3 is made up of 14 amino acids.

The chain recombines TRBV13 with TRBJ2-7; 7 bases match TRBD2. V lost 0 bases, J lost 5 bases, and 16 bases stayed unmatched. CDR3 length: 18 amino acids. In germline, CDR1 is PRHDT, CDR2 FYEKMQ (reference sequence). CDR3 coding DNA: TGTGCCAGCAGCTTAGGAATCGTGGTGTCGGGAGGTTTCCACGAGCAGTACTTC. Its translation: CASSLGIVVSGGFHEQYF.

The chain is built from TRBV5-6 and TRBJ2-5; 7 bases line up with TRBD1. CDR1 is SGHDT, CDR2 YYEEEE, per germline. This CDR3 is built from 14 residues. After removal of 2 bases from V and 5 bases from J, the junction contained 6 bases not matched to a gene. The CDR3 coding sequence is TGTGCCAGCAGCTTCACAGGGGCGTCGGAGACCCAGTACTTC. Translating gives CASSFTGASETQYF.

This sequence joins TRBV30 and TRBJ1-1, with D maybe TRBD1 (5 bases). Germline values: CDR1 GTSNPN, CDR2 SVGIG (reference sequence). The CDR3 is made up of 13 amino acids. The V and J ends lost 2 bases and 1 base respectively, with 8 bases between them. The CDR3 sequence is CAWSLQGNTEAFF. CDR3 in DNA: TGTGCCTGGAGTCTCCAGGGGAACACTGAAGCTTTCTTT.

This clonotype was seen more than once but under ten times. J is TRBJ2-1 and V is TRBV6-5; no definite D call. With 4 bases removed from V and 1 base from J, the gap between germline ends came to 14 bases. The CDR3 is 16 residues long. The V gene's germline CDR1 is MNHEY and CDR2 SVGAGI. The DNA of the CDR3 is TGTGCCAGCAGTTCATACGAACGGAGATCCTACAATGAGCAGTTCTTC. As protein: CASSSYERRSYNEQFF.

CDR3: CASSVLGSLSYNEQFF. In DNA, the CDR3 is TGTGCCAGCAGCGTACTCGGGAGTTTATCCTACAATGAGCAGTTCTTC. The genes are TRBV9 and TRBJ2-1; maybe TRBD2 (6 bases). The CDR3 runs to 16 residues. In germline, CDR1 is SGDLS, CDR2 YYNGEE. Trimming stripped 1 base from V and 1 base from J, with 12 bases between.

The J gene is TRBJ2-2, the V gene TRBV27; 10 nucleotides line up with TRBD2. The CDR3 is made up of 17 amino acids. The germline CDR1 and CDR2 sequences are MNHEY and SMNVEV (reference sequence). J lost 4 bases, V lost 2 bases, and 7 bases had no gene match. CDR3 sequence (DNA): TGTGCCAGCAGTTTAAGGGCTAGCGGGAGTATCACCGGGGAGCTGTTTTTT. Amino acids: CASSLRASGSITGELFF.

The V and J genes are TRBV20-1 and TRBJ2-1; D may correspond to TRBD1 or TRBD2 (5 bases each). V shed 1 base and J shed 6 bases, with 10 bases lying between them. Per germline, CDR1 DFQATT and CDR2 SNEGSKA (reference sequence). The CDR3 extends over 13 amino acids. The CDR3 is CSARAPGGNEQFF. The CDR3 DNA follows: TGCAGTGCTAGAGCTCCTGGGGGCAATGAGCAGTTCTTC.

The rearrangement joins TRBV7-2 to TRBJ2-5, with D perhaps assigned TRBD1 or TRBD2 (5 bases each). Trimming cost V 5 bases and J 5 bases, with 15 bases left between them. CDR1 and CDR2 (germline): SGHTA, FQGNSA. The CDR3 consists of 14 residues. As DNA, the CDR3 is TGTGCCAGCAGCCGAGGCCCCTGGGGGGAGACCCAGTACTTC. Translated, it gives CASSRGPWGETQYF.